These 14 T cell receptor beta chains were all obtained from the same sample, sequenced in a study of T cell changes during pregnancy in multiple sclerosis. TCRdb keeps only in-frame clones here, not all; method: immunoSEQ multiplex PCR. The repertoire includes 25,000 to 35,000 clones, around 89% of them detected once, and approximately 0.5% sits in the top ten. The material sequenced was CD4+ T cells from peripheral blood mononuclear cells, taken in the third trimester of pregnancy. All receptors come from a female donor in good health, enrolled as a control in a pregnancy study.

This chain connects TRBV10-3 to TRBJ2-5; 15 nucleotides align to TRBD2. The CDR3 loop spans 16 amino acids. Germline V gene sequence: CDR1 ENHRY, CDR2 SYGVKD. The trim removed 5 bases at V and 2 bases at J, leaving 3 bases unmatched. The CDR3 region is CAISSGLAGGQETQYF. The CDR3 nucleotides read TGTGCCATCAGTAGCGGACTAGCGGGAGGGCAAGAGACCCAGTACTTC.

This clone turned up a few times. The gene calls are TRBV30 and TRBJ1-1; 8 nucleotides line up with TRBD1. This CDR3 spans 13 amino acids. Germline V gene lookup returns CDR1 GTSNPN and CDR2 SVGIG (reference sequence). Unmatched junction bases numbered 9, after V lost 7 bases and J lost 5 bases. The CDR3 nucleotides are TGTGCCTTGGACAGGGCTGGTCATACTGAAGCTTTCTTT. Its translation: CALDRAGHTEAFF.

This chain connects TRBV7-9 to TRBJ2-5, with TRBD2 matching 8 bases. CDR3 length: 14 amino acids. Germline assignment: CDR1 SEHNR and CDR2 FQNEAQ (reference sequence). After removal of 5 bases from V and 3 bases from J, the junction contained 5 bases not matched to a gene. DNA of the CDR3: TGTGCCAGCAGCGGCGGGGGGCTTGAAGAGACCCAGTACTTC. Its protein product is CASSGGGLEETQYF.

The chain couples TRBV27 to TRBJ1-2; D is undetermined. Trimming left V 5 bases short and J 0 bases short, with 10 bases between. CDR3 length equals 14 residues. Germline CDR1 is MNHEY and CDR2 is SMNVEV (reference sequence). For the CDR3, the DNA is TGTGCCAGCAGTGGTACAGTTACTAACTATGGCTACACCTTC. It translates to CASSGTVTNYGYTF.

This chain joins TRBV19 and TRBJ2-1; no firm D call. Germline CDR1 LNHDA, CDR2 SQIVND (reference sequence). CDR3 length equals 15 residues. V dropped 4 bases and J dropped 6 bases, with 16 bases sitting between them. The CDR3 coding sequence is TGTGCCAGTAGTAAAGCTAGTGAGGTTTCCAATGAGCAGTTCTTC. Translated: CASSKASEVSNEQFF.

V gene TRBV6-1 combines with J gene TRBJ1-1; D call uncertain. Germline values: CDR1 MNHNS, CDR2 SASEGT. V gave up 8 bases and J gave up 0 bases, with 10 bases separating them. This CDR3 is 13 amino acids long. CDR3 DNA: TGTGCCAGCCCGTCACAGATGAACACTGAAGCTTTCTTT. The encoded protein is CASPSQMNTEAFF.

J is TRBJ1-5 and V is TRBV4-2, with D unclear. The CDR3 has 17 residues. Trimming removed 0 bases at V and 1 base at J, with 13 bases between. Germline V gene data show CDR1 as LGHNA and CDR2 as YNFKEQ. In DNA, the CDR3 is TGTGCCAGCAGCCAAGAAGTTGGGAGAGGGAGCAATCAGCCCCAGCATTTT. It encodes CASSQEVGRGSNQPQHF.

This clone showed up just a few times. The V and J genes are TRBV4-1 and TRBJ2-5; the D gene is possibly TRBD2 (6 bases). Trimming left V 0 bases short and J 5 bases short, with 13 bases between. CDR3 length: 15 residues. The germline gives CDR1 MGHRA, CDR2 YSYEKL. The CDR3 nucleotides read TGCGCCAGCAGCCAAGAGCAGCTCCGGGGGGAGACCCAGTACTTC. It yields the protein CASSQEQLRGETQYF.

This clone was seen a few times. The chain carries TRBV30 and TRBJ2-6; 9 bases fit TRBD2. The germline V gene has CDR1 GTSNPN and CDR2 SVGIG (reference sequence). There are 14 residues in the CDR3. V was pared by 3 bases and J by 4 bases, with 1 base of the junction left unmatched. CDR3 sequence reads: CAWRRGGGANVLTF. The CDR3 DNA reads TGTGCCTGGAGGCGGGGGGGAGGGGCCAACGTCCTGACTTTC. Full variable domain (missing parts from reference TRBV30 and TRBJ2-6): SQTIHQWPATLVQPVGSPLSLECTVEGTSNPNLYWYRQAAGRGLQLLFYSVGIGQISSEVPQNLSASRPQDRQFILSSKKLLLSDSGFYLCAWRRGGGANVLTFGAGSRLTVL.

The V gene is TRBV6-5, the J gene TRBJ2-7, with D maybe TRBD2 (7 bases). Trimming cost V 2 bases and J 0 bases, with 14 bases left between them. The CDR3 is 16 amino acids. CDR1 and CDR2 from the germline V gene are MNHEY and SVGAGI. The CDR3 nucleotides read TGTGCCAGCAGTTACCGGGGGGCGGCCGACTCCTACGAGCAGTACTTC. It encodes CASSYRGAADSYEQYF.

The chain employs TRBV5-1 and TRBJ1-1, with 7 bases aligning to TRBD1. Unmatched junction bases numbered 14, after V lost 3 bases and J lost 12 bases. Germline-derived CDR1 and CDR2 are SGHRS and YFSETQ. This CDR3 has 14 residues. This chain's CDR3 is CASSSEPGQRDPFF. CDR3 in DNA: TGCGCCAGCAGCTCCGAACCGGGACAGAGGGATCCTTTCTTT.

The chain employs TRBV6-5 and TRBJ2-5; the D gene is possibly TRBD2 (6 bases). Germline assignment: CDR1 MNHEY and CDR2 SVGAGI. Between the trimmed V and J ends, which lost 7 bases and 5 bases, there was a span of 17 bases. CDR3 length: 14 residues. This chain's CDR3 is CASKLGGWMETQYF. Written as DNA, the CDR3 is TGTGCCAGCAAATTGGGGGGTTGGATGGAGACCCAGTACTTC.

The chain's CDR3 is CASSPPTAHEQFF. CDR3 nucleotide sequence: TGTGCCAGCTCACCTCCAACAGCTCATGAGCAGTTCTTC. This rearrangement joins TRBV18 to TRBJ2-1, with unresolved D. The V end was cut by 3 bases, the J end by 8 bases, with 11 bases between. Germline assignment: CDR1 KGHSH and CDR2 LQKENI. The CDR3 covers 13 residues.

CDR3 DNA sequence: TGTGCCAGCAAGTATCGGCTAGCGGGACACCACTACGAGCAGTACTTC. This translates into CASKYRLAGHHYEQYF. This chain links TRBV6-4 with TRBJ2-7; the match to TRBD2 covers 9 bases. Germline V lookup: CDR1 MRHNA, CDR2 SNTAGT. V gave up 7 bases and J gave up 3 bases; unmatched junction bases: 13. The CDR3 consists of 16 residues.